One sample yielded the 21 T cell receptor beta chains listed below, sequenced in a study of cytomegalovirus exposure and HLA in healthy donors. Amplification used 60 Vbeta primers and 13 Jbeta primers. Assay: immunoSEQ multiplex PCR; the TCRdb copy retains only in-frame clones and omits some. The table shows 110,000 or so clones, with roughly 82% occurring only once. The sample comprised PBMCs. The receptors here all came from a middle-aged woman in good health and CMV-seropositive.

The CDR3 loop is CASSSSGRGGEQFF. The CDR3 DNA is TGTGCCAGCAGCTCTAGCGGGAGGGGGGGTGAGCAGTTCTTC. This rearrangement joins TRBV11-1 to TRBJ2-1; 12 positions agree with TRBD2. V gave up 4 bases and J gave up 9 bases; unmatched junction bases: 4. Germline V gene lookup returns CDR1 SGHAT and CDR2 FQDESV (reference sequence). The CDR3 is 14 amino acids. The full variable domain, rest sourced from reference TRBV11-1 and TRBJ2-1, is EAEVAQSPRYKITEKSQAVAFWCDPISGHATLYWYRQILGQGPELLVQFQDESVVDDSQLPKDRFSAERLKGVDSTLKIQPAELGDSAMYLCASSSSGRGGEQFFGPGTRLTVL.

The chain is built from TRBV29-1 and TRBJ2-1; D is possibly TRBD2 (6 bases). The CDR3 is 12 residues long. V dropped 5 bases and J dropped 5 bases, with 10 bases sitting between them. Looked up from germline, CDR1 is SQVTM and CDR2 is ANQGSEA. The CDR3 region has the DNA TGCAGCGTTTTGTGGGGGGACAATGAGCAGTTCTTC. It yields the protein CSVLWGDNEQFF.

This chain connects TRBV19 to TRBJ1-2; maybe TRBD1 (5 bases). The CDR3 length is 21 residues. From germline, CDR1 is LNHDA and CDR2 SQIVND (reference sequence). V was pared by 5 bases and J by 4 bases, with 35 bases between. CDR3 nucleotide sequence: TGTGCCAGTAGTCCGCGCCGGGACTCCGGAGGAACCGCACTTGGACTCTATGGCTACACCTTC. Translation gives CASSPRRDSGGTALGLYGYTF. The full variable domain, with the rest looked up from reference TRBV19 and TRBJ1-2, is DGGITQSPKYLFRKEGQNVTLSCEQNLNHDAMYWYRQDPGQGLRLIYYSQIVNDFQKGDIAEGYSVSREKKESFPLTVTSAQKNPTAFYLCASSPRRDSGGTALGLYGYTFGSGTRLTVV.

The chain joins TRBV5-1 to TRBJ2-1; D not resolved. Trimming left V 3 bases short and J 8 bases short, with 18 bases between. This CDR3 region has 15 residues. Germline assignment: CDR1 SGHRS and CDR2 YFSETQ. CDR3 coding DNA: TGCGCCAGCAGCTACCTTTGGGCTATATACCATGAGCAGTTCTTC. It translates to CASSYLWAIYHEQFF. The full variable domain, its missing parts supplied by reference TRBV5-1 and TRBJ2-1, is KAGVTQTPRYLIKTRGQQVTLSCSPISGHRSVSWYQQTPGQGLQFLFEYFSETQRNKGNFPGRFSGRQFSNSRSEMNVSTLELGDSALYLCASSYLWAIYHEQFFGPGTRLTVL.

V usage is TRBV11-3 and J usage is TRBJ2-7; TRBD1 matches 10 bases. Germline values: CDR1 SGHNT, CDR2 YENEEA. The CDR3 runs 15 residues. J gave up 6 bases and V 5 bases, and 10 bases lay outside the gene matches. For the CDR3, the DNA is TGTGCCAGCAGCGCTGGGACAGGGGCTACAACCGAGCAGTACTTC. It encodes CASSAGTGATTEQYF. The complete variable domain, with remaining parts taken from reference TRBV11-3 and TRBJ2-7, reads EAGVVQSPRYKIIEKKQPVAFWCNPISGHNTLYWYLQNLGQGPELLIRYENEEAVDDSQLPKDRFSAERLKGVDSTLKIQPAELGDSAVYLCASSAGTGATTEQYFGPGTRLTVT.

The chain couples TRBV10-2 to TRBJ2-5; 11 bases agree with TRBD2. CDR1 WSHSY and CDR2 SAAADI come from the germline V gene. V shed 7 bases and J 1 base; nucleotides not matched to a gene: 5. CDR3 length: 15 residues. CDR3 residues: CASTTSGGGQETQYF. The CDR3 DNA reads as TGCGCCAGCACCACTAGCGGGGGTGGCCAAGAGACCCAGTACTTC.

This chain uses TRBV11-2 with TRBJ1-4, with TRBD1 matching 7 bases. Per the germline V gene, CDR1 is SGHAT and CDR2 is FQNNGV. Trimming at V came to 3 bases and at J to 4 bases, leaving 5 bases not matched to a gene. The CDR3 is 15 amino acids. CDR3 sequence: CASSLWTGVNEKLFF. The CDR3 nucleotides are TGTGCCAGCAGCTTGTGGACAGGTGTTAATGAAAAACTGTTTTTT.

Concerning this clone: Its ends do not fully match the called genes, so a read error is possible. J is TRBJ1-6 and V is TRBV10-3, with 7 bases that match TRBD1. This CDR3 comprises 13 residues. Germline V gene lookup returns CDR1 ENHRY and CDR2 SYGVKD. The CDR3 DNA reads TGTGCCGTCAGCGGAGACAGGGATTCACCCCTCCACTTT. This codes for CAVSGDRDSPLHF.

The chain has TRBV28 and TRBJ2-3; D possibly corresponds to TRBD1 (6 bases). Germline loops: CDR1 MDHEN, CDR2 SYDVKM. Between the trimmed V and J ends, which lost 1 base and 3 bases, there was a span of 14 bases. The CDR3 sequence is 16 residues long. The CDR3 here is CASSLLLGAGTDTQYF. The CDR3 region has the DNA TGTGCCAGCAGTTTATTACTGGGGGCCGGAACAGATACGCAGTATTTT.

The CDR3 sequence is CASIRTAGYYEQYF. The CDR3 DNA sequence: TGTGCCAGCATTAGGACAGCGGGGTACTACGAGCAGTACTTC. The chain links TRBV6-1 to TRBJ2-7, with D perhaps matching TRBD2 (7 bases). The CDR3 length is 14 residues. Looked up from germline, CDR1 is MNHNS and CDR2 is SASEGT. V lost 7 bases and J lost 3, with 16 bases in between.

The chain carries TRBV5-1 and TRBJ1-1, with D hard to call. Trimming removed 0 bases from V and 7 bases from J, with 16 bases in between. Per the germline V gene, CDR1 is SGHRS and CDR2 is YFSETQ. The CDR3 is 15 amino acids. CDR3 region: CASSLEKVRGVEAFF. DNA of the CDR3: TGCGCCAGCAGCTTGGAAAAGGTGCGGGGTGTTGAAGCTTTCTTT. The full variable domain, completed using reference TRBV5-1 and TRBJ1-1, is KAGVTQTPRYLIKTRGQQVTLSCSPISGHRSVSWYQQTPGQGLQFLFEYFSETQRNKGNFPGRFSGRQFSNSRSEMNVSTLELGDSALYLCASSLEKVRGVEAFFGQGTRLTVV.

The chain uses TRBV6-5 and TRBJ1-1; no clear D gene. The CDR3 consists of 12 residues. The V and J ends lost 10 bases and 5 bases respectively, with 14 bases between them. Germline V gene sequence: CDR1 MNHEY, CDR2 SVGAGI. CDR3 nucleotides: TGTGCCACCGCCCCACCGGGGACTGAAGCTTTCTTT. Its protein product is CATAPPGTEAFF.

The CDR3 coding sequence is TGTGCCAGCAGTACCGGGACCGGGGGGGGTCAGCCCCAGCATTTT. Residues: CASSTGTGGGQPQHF. The gene calls are TRBV27 and TRBJ1-5; D is possibly TRBD1 (5 bases). The CDR3 length is 15 residues. V shed 5 bases and J shed 6 bases, with 17 bases lying between them. Germline CDR1 reads MNHEY; CDR2 reads SMNVEV (reference sequence).

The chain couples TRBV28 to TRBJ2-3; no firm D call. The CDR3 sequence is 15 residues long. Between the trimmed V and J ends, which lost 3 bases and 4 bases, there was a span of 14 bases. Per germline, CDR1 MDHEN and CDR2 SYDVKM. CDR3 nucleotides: TGTGCCAGCAGTTTTCCCGGTCCAATGGCAGATACGCAGTATTTT. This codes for CASSFPGPMADTQYF. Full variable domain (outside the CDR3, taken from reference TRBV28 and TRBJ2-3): DVKVTQSSRYLVKRTGEKVFLECVQDMDHENMFWYRQDPGLGLRLIYFSYDVKMKEKGDIPEGYSVSREKKERFSLILESASTNQTSMYLCASSFPGPMADTQYFGPGTRLTVL.

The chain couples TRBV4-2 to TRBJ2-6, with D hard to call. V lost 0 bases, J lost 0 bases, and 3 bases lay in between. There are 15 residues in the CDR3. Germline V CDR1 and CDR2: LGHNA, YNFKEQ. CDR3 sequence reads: CASSQDSSGANVLTF. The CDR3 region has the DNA TGTGCCAGCAGCCAAGACAGCTCTGGGGCCAACGTCCTGACTTTC.

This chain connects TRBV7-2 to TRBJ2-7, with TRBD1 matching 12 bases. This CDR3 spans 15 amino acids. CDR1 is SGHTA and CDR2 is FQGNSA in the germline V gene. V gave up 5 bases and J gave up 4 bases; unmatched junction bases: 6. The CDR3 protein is CASSLGTGGWYEQYF. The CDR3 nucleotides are TGTGCCAGCAGCCTAGGGACAGGGGGCTGGTACGAGCAGTACTTC.

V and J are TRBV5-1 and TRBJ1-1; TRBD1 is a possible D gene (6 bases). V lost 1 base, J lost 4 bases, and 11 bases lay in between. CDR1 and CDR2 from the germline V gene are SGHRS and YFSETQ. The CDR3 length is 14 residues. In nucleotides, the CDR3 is TGCGCCAGCAGCTTGTTACAGGGTCGCACTGAAGCTTTCTTT. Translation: CASSLLQGRTEAFF.

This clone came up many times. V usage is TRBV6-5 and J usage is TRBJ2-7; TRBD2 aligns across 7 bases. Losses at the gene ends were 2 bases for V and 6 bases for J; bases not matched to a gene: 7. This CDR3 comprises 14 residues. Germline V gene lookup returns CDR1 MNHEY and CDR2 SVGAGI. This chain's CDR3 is CASSYHGTGGEQYF. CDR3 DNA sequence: TGTGCCAGCAGTTACCACGGGACGGGGGGCGAGCAGTACTTC.

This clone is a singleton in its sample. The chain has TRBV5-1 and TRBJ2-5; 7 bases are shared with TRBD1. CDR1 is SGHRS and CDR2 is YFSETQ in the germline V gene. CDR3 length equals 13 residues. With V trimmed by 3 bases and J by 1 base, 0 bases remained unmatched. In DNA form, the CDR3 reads TGCGCCAGCAGCTGGGACAGCCAAGAGACCCAGTACTTC. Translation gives CASSWDSQETQYF. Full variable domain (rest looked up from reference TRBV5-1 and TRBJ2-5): KAGVTQTPRYLIKTRGQQVTLSCSPISGHRSVSWYQQTPGQGLQFLFEYFSETQRNKGNFPGRFSGRQFSNSRSEMNVSTLELGDSALYLCASSWDSQETQYFGPGTRLLVL.

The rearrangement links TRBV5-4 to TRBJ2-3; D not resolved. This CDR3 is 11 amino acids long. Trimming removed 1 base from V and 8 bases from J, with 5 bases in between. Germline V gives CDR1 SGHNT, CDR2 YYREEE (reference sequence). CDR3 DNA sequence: TGTGCCAGCAGCTTGCTATCTACGCAGTATTTT. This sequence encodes CASSLLSTQYF.

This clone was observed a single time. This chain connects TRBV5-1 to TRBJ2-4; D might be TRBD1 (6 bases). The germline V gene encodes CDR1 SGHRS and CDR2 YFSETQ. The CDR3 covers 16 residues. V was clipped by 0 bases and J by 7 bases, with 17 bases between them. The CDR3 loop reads CASSLETGWEPNIQYF. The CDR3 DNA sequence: TGCGCCAGCAGCTTGGAAACAGGGTGGGAACCGAACATTCAGTACTTC.